This paragraph covers one T cell receptor beta chain sequence. The data are from a study of blood T cell repertoires in COVID-19. TCRdb keeps only in-frame clones here, not all; method: immunoSEQ multiplex PCR. The profile shows some 300,000 clones, roughly 90% of them singletons. Trimming cost V 7 bases and J 8 bases; bases outside gene matches: 8. From germline, CDR1 is MNHEY and CDR2 SVGAGI. The CDR3 covers 13 residues. The specimen sequenced was peripheral blood. The chain uses TRBV6-5 and TRBJ1-5, with 7 positions matching TRBD1. This TCR was recovered from a woman between 35 and 50 years old with COVID-19, enrolled during active disease. The CDR3 DNA sequence: TGTGCCAGCAAGGACCCGACAGGGAAGCCCCAGCATTTT. Its translation is CASKDPTGKPQHF.